These 21 T cell receptor beta chains were sequenced from one sample in a study of control samples from healthy donors and cancer patients. The data were produced by immunoSEQ multiplex PCR, yet TCRdb's version contains in-frame clones alone and is incomplete. The sample shows 150,000 to 200,000 clones, 90% to 95% of them seen only once. Sequenced: blood. Receptor source: a young man in good health.

The chain combines TRBV2 with TRBJ1-5, with D perhaps TRBD1 (6 bases). The CDR3 is 14 residues long. With 8 bases removed from V and 5 bases from J, the gap between germline ends came to 16 bases. Germline-derived CDR1 and CDR2 are SNHLY and FYNNEI. The CDR3 loop reads CASGAGAIYQPQHF. The CDR3 region has the DNA TGTGCCAGCGGGGCAGGGGCGATTTATCAGCCCCAGCATTTT.

The CDR3 nucleotides are TGTGCCACTCCTCCTCAGCGGGAAGGCACAGATACGCAGTATTTT. As protein: CATPPQREGTDTQYF. The chain uses TRBV24-1 and TRBJ2-3; 7 bases match TRBD2. This CDR3 region has 15 residues. CDR1 is KGHDR and CDR2 is SFDVKD in the germline V gene. V trimming: 10 bases; J trimming: 1 base; junction bases outside the gene matches: 10.

This chain connects TRBV19 to TRBJ2-6; D is unresolved. Germline V gives CDR1 LNHDA, CDR2 SQIVND (reference sequence). The CDR3 is 13 residues long. V gave up 3 bases and J gave up 4 bases, with 4 bases separating them. The DNA for the CDR3 is TGTGCCAGTAGTATGACAGGGGCCAACGTCCTGACTTTC. It translates to CASSMTGANVLTF.

The chain uses TRBV6-6 and TRBJ2-1; 8 positions match TRBD2. The CDR3 runs to 15 residues. Germline V gene lookup returns CDR1 MNHNY and CDR2 SVGAGI (reference sequence). Germline trimming cut 6 bases from V and 4 bases from J; bases unmatched to any gene: 8. The CDR3 nucleotides are TGTGCCAGCAGAGATCGGGGGGGCGATTACAATGAGCAGTTCTTC. Protein sequence: CASRDRGGDYNEQFF.

This chain links TRBV19 with TRBJ1-1; D not resolved. The germline V gene encodes CDR1 LNHDA and CDR2 SQIVND (reference sequence). This CDR3 is built from 14 residues. Trimming stripped 5 bases from V and 2 bases from J, with 12 bases between. CDR3 region: CASSHKASNTEAFF. The CDR3, as DNA: TGTGCCAGTAGTCACAAGGCTTCCAACACTGAAGCTTTCTTT.

J is TRBJ2-2 and V is TRBV7-2; D ambiguous. CDR1 SGHTA and CDR2 FQGNSA come from the germline V gene. The length of the CDR3 is 16 residues. V was pared by 6 bases and J by 7 bases, with 21 bases between. The CDR3 here is CASSPRAPATRGELFF. The CDR3 bases are TGTGCCAGCAGTCCCCGGGCCCCGGCTACCCGCGGGGAGCTGTTTTTT.

The CDR3 sequence is CASSLAGQGDEQYF. The CDR3 coding sequence is TGTGCCAGCAGCTTAGCGGGGCAGGGCGACGAGCAGTACTTC. The rearrangement joins TRBV11-1 to TRBJ2-7; a possible D gene is TRBD1 (5 bases). Germline-derived CDR1 and CDR2 are SGHAT and FQDESV (reference sequence). Trimming shortened V by 0 bases and J by 5 bases, and 11 bases separated the two germline ends. This CDR3 has 14 residues.

The CDR3 coding sequence is TGCGCCAGCAGCACAAGACAGGGCCTTAATGAAAAACTGTTTTTT. This codes for CASSTRQGLNEKLFF. The chain employs TRBV5-1 and TRBJ1-4; 7 bases align to TRBD1. The CDR3 covers 15 residues. Germline lookup yields CDR1 SGHRS and CDR2 YFSETQ. The trim removed 4 bases at V and 4 bases at J, leaving 7 bases unmatched.

V and J are TRBV10-3 and TRBJ1-2; tentative D call: TRBD1 (5 bases). Looked up from germline, CDR1 is ENHRY and CDR2 is SYGVKD. V lost 4 bases, J lost 4 bases, and 10 bases lay in between. The CDR3 is 13 amino acids. CDR3 amino acids: CAISGGVSYGYTF. CDR3 nucleotides: TGTGCCATCAGTGGAGGGGTCTCCTATGGCTACACCTTC.

CDR3 sequence: CASSSPLGAEETQYF. The CDR3 nucleotides read TGTGCCAGCAGCTCCCCCCTGGGGGCGGAAGAGACCCAGTACTTC. The chain carries TRBV5-5 and TRBJ2-5, with a tentative D call TRBD1 (6 bases). Germline lookup yields CDR1 SGHKS and CDR2 YYEKEE (reference sequence). V was pared by 3 bases and J by 3 bases, with 15 bases between. CDR3 length: 15 amino acids.

The V gene is TRBV7-6, the J gene TRBJ2-5; D remains ambiguous. V lost 3 bases, J lost 2 bases, and 1 base lay in between. CDR3 length: 11 residues. Per the germline V gene, CDR1 is SGHVS and CDR2 is FNYEAQ. CDR3 nucleotide sequence: TGTGCCAGCAGCTTTCAAGAGACCCAGTACTTC. This gives the protein CASSFQETQYF.

J is TRBJ1-5 and V is TRBV11-2, with unresolved D. Germline V gene lookup returns CDR1 SGHAT and CDR2 FQNNGV. The CDR3 contains 14 residues. V was clipped by 1 base and J by 7 bases, with 11 bases between them. CDR3 sequence (DNA): TGTGCCAGCAGCTTAGCCGGGGTGGGACAGCCCCAGCATTTT. It translates to CASSLAGVGQPQHF.

This chain links TRBV2 with TRBJ2-1; no definite D call. Germline CDR1 is SNHLY and CDR2 is FYNNEI. V was cut by 4 bases and J by 2 bases, with 15 bases left in between. This CDR3 contains 16 residues. The CDR3 loop reads CASSVGLATAYNEQFF. The CDR3 bases are TGTGCCAGCAGTGTGGGTTTGGCCACTGCCTACAATGAGCAGTTCTTC.

CDR3 DNA sequence: TGTGCCAGTAGTACGGGGACAGGGGTTCTCCACGAGCAGTACTTC. As protein: CASSTGTGVLHEQYF. The chain has TRBV19 and TRBJ2-7, with TRBD1 identical over 10 bases. Germline V gives CDR1 LNHDA, CDR2 SQIVND (reference sequence). Trimming removed 4 bases from V and 5 bases from J; junction bases left unmatched: 8. The CDR3 consists of 15 residues.

This chain joins TRBV30 and TRBJ1-6, with D tentatively TRBD1 (5 bases). V lost 4 bases, J lost 10 bases, and 17 bases lay in between. CDR1 is GTSNPN and CDR2 is SVGIG in the germline V gene (reference sequence). CDR3 length: 14 amino acids. In nucleotides, the CDR3 is TGTGCCTGGACTCTAGCTGACAGAGCCTCACCCCTCCACTTT. It translates to CAWTLADRASPLHF. The variable domain in full, completed from reference TRBV30 and TRBJ1-6, reads SQTIHQWPATLVQPVGSPLSLECTVEGTSNPNLYWYRQAAGRGLQLLFYSVGIGQISSEVPQNLSASRPQDRQFILSSKKLLLSDSGFYLCAWTLADRASPLHFGNGTRLTVT.

The gene calls are TRBV11-2 and TRBJ1-4; tentative D call: TRBD1 (5 bases). The germline V gene encodes CDR1 SGHAT and CDR2 FQNNGV. V was cut by 5 bases and J by 8 bases, with 21 bases left in between. This CDR3 region has 16 residues. The DNA of the CDR3 is TGTGCCAGCAGCCCCCCGGCGCTGACAGTCCGGGAAAAACTGTTTTTT. As protein: CASSPPALTVREKLFF.

This chain connects TRBV5-6 to TRBJ1-6; D remains unclear. The length of the CDR3 is 14 residues. Between the trimmed V and J ends, which lost 4 bases and 9 bases, there was a span of 14 bases. Germline V gene sequence: CDR1 SGHDT, CDR2 YYEEEE. The CDR3 DNA sequence: TGTGCCAGCAGCACCGACAATTCGTTTTCACCCCTCCACTTT. Amino acids: CASSTDNSFSPLHF.

Worth noting for this clone: The identical CDR3 is also encoded by other nucleotide sequences in the sample. CDR3 sequence: CASSFRGNTGELFF. CDR3 coding DNA: TGTGCCAGCAGTTTTCGCGGGAACACCGGGGAGCTGTTTTTT. The chain couples TRBV27 to TRBJ2-2, with D hard to call. The germline V gene encodes CDR1 MNHEY and CDR2 SMNVEV (reference sequence). Trimming left V 3 bases short and J 1 base short, with 6 bases between. The CDR3 is made up of 14 amino acids.

A single count supports this clone. The chain recombines TRBV5-1 with TRBJ2-2; D may be TRBD1 or TRBD2 (5 bases each). V lost 0 bases, J lost 4 bases, and 10 bases lay in between. Germline V gene data show CDR1 as SGHRS and CDR2 as YFSETQ. The CDR3 loop spans 15 amino acids. CDR3 DNA sequence: TGCGCCAGCAGCTTGGAGAGGGGTTTCACCGGGGAGCTGTTTTTT. Translated: CASSLERGFTGELFF.

The rearrangement uses TRBV5-1 and TRBJ2-1; D is unclear. The CDR3 spans 13 residues. V lost 4 bases and J 6 bases, leaving 11 bases between the germline ends. Per germline, CDR1 SGHRS and CDR2 YFSETQ. CDR3 DNA sequence: TGCGCCAGCAGCGTTGGTACAAGCAATGAGCAGTTCTTC. Translating it yields CASSVGTSNEQFF.

The sample holds a few counts of this clone. V is TRBV7-2 and J is TRBJ2-7; 7 bases line up with TRBD1. V dropped 5 bases and J dropped 4; count of bases not matched to a gene: 2. CDR3 size: 12 residues. Germline CDR1 and CDR2: SGHTA and FQGNSA. The CDR3 DNA reads as TGTGCCAGCAGCACACAGGGGTACGAGCAGTACTTC. The encoded protein is CASSTQGYEQYF. Variable domain in full (rest from reference TRBV7-2 and TRBJ2-7): GAGVSQSPSNKVTEKGKDVELRCDPISGHTALYWYRQSLGQGLEFLIYFQGNSAPDKSGLPSDRFSAERTGGSVSTLTIQRTQQEDSAVYLCASSTQGYEQYFGPGTRLTVT.